The source of this T cell receptor beta chain is a study of T cells in localized non-small cell lung cancer. Overall study results and limits: It remains possible that heterogeneity exists, since only one tumor region was sequenced. When the top 100 tumor clones were examined, a median around 61 of them also appeared in the adjacent lung, which was paired and uninvolved. Among the tissues sampled, uninvolved adjacent lung had the highest T cell clonality, above tumor.

This clone was found a few times. Its antigen is not known. Profiling relied on immunoSEQ multiplex PCR, and the TCRdb table lists in-frame clones only, not all of them. The repertoire consists of around 2,500 clones, with around 20% occurring once and the leading ten covering 10%. The J segment lost 4 bases and the V segment lost 0 bases, leaving 3 bases of the junction unmatched. Germline V gene data show CDR1 as MNHGY and CDR2 as SAAAGT. The CDR3 totals 14 residues. This specimen consisted of normal lung tissue next to the tumor, obtained before any cancer treatment. This receptor was taken from a male donor aged 60 or older with stage I squamous cell lung carcinoma. The rearrangement links TRBV6-8 to TRBJ2-7, with TRBD2 matching 7 bases. The CDR3 region is CASSYSGGKYEQYF. CDR3 nucleotides: TGTGCCAGCAGTTACTCGGGGGGGAAGTACGAGCAGTACTTC.